These 20 T cell receptor beta chains were sequenced from one sample in a study of blood T cell repertoires in COVID-19. Sequenced by immunoSEQ multiplex PCR; TCRdb stores in-frame clones only, minus some. In the table there are about 85,000 clones, roughly 87% of which are singletons. Sequenced: peripheral blood. The receptors derive from a man between 60 and 70 years old with acute or convalescent COVID-19.

In its sample, this clone was seen once. The chain joins TRBV3-1 (or the pseudogene TRBV3-2) to TRBJ1-2, with 7 bases identical to TRBD1. The CDR3 sequence is 14 residues long. V trimming: 4 bases; J trimming: 5 bases; junction bases outside the gene matches: 7. CDR1 and CDR2 (germline): LGHDT, YNNKEL (reference sequence). CDR3: CASSPSTGLYGYTF. CDR3 coding DNA: TGTGCCAGCAGCCCTTCGACAGGGTTATATGGCTACACCTTC.

There are a few counts of this clone. The chain has TRBV5-8 and TRBJ1-2, with D possibly matching TRBD1 (5 bases). Trimming took off 3 bases at V and 2 bases at J, with 17 bases between the two ends. Germline CDR1 is SGHTS and CDR2 is YDEGEE. This CDR3 contains 16 residues. Written as DNA, the CDR3 is TGTGCCAGCAGCTCCGAGAGAGGGGCGGGGAACTATGGCTACACCTTC. Translation: CASSSERGAGNYGYTF.

The chain links TRBV30 to TRBJ1-3; D unresolved. Trimming took off 0 bases at V and 0 bases at J, with 9 bases between the two ends. Germline CDR1 is GTSNPN and CDR2 is SVGIG (reference sequence). This CDR3 has 15 residues. In DNA, the CDR3 is TGTGCCTGGAGTGTACCCGGACTCTCTGGAAACACCATATATTTT. This sequence encodes CAWSVPGLSGNTIYF.

The chain links TRBV6-5 to TRBJ2-5; D remains ambiguous. The CDR3 totals 14 residues. Germline CDR1 MNHEY, CDR2 SVGAGI. Trimming pared 2 bases from V and 3 bases from J, leaving 10 bases between. This CDR3 reads CASSYRSREETQYF. CDR3 coding DNA: TGTGCCAGCAGTTACAGGAGCCGCGAAGAGACCCAGTACTTC.

This rearrangement joins TRBV24-1 to TRBJ2-7; 7 nucleotides align to TRBD1. The J segment lost 1 base and the V segment lost 4 bases, leaving 6 bases of the junction unmatched. Germline-derived CDR1 and CDR2 are KGHDR and SFDVKD. The CDR3 is 15 amino acids. The CDR3 here is CATSDRQGRSYEQYF. The CDR3 DNA sequence: TGTGCCACCAGTGACCGACAGGGTCGGTCCTACGAGCAGTACTTC.

The rearrangement joins TRBV25-1 to TRBJ2-7, with D possibly matching TRBD2 (5 bases). The CDR3 runs to 14 residues. CDR1 is MGHDK and CDR2 is SYGVNS in the germline V gene. V dropped 5 bases and J dropped 2 bases, with 13 bases sitting between them. The CDR3 loop is CASSPRRDPYEQYF. The CDR3, as DNA: TGTGCCAGCAGTCCTCGCCGGGATCCCTACGAGCAGTACTTC.

This clone turned up a few times. The genes are TRBV4-3 and TRBJ2-1; 13 bases are shared with TRBD2. The CDR3 is made up of 16 amino acids. The germline V gene has CDR1 LGHNA and CDR2 YSLEER. Trimming removed 4 bases from V and 5 bases from J; junction bases left unmatched: 5. As DNA, the CDR3 is TGCGCCAGCAGCCGCGGACTAGCGGGGGCCGACAATGAGCAGTTCTTC. It translates to CASSRGLAGADNEQFF.

The chain combines TRBV6-2 or TRBV6-3 with TRBJ2-3; 12 bases align to TRBD2. V shed 5 bases, J shed 2 bases, and the junction held 2 bases outside the gene matches. CDR1 and CDR2 from the germline V gene are MNHEY and SVGEGT. The CDR3 spans 15 residues. CDR3 nucleotide sequence: TGTGCCAGCAGTCGGACTAGCGGGGTCACAGATACGCAGTATTTT. It codes for CASSRTSGVTDTQYF.

This chain uses TRBV5-1 with TRBJ2-7, with 10 bases matching TRBD2. The CDR3 is 15 amino acids. Germline V gene lookup returns CDR1 SGHRS and CDR2 YFSETQ. The V segment lost 5 bases and the J segment 0 bases; nucleotides outside the gene matches: 5. The CDR3 here is CASRPSGGGSYEQYF. DNA for the CDR3: TGCGCCAGCAGACCTAGCGGGGGAGGCTCCTACGAGCAGTACTTC.

V usage is TRBV6-6 and J usage is TRBJ1-1; D call uncertain. V was shortened by 2 bases and J by 1 base, with 5 bases between the two germline ends. Germline loops: CDR1 MNHNY, CDR2 SVGAGI (reference sequence). This CDR3 has 13 amino acids. CDR3 region: CASSYPGNTEAFF. Written as DNA, the CDR3 is TGTGCCAGCAGTTACCCAGGGAACACTGAAGCTTTCTTT.

The rearrangement links TRBV6-6 to TRBJ1-2; the match to TRBD1 covers 7 bases. This CDR3 comprises 14 residues. Germline V CDR1 and CDR2: MNHNY, SVGAGI (reference sequence). V trimming: 2 bases; J trimming: 2 bases; junction bases outside the gene matches: 2. The CDR3 nucleotides read TGTGCCAGCAGTTACCAGGGACAGAACTATGGCTACACCTTC. This translates into CASSYQGQNYGYTF.

This clone was counted a few times. The chain recombines TRBV5-6 with TRBJ2-7; D uncertain. V dropped 2 bases and J dropped 1 base, with 7 bases sitting between them. The CDR3 covers 13 residues. Germline CDR1 SGHDT, CDR2 YYEEEE. In nucleotides, the CDR3 is TGTGCCAGCAGCTTATACGCGTCCTACGAGCAGTACTTC. Encoded protein: CASSLYASYEQYF.

The chain combines TRBV19 with TRBJ2-1; 8 bases map to TRBD2. Germline V gene lookup returns CDR1 LNHDA and CDR2 SQIVND (reference sequence). V dropped 2 bases and J dropped 7; count of bases not matched to a gene: 4. The CDR3 totals 14 residues. The CDR3 loop is CASSITGGQNEQFF. CDR3 nucleotide sequence: TGTGCCAGTAGTATAACGGGGGGGCAAAATGAGCAGTTCTTC.

V usage is TRBV9 and J usage is TRBJ2-3; TRBD2 matches at 7 bases. Losses at the gene ends were 0 bases for V and 3 bases for J; bases not matched to a gene: 10. The CDR3 extends over 17 amino acids. The germline V gene encodes CDR1 SGDLS and CDR2 YYNGEE. CDR3 protein: CASSVGLGSGATDTQYF. The CDR3 bases are TGTGCCAGCAGCGTAGGTCTTGGAAGCGGGGCGACAGATACGCAGTATTTT.

This clone was recorded only once. V is TRBV15 and J is TRBJ2-7; no clear D. V lost 1 base and J lost 4, with 14 bases in between. CDR1 and CDR2 (germline): LNHNV, YYDKDF (reference sequence). This CDR3 spans 15 amino acids. CDR3 residues: CATSRAYSISYEQYF. In DNA, the CDR3 is TGTGCCACCAGCAGAGCTTACAGCATTAGTTACGAGCAGTACTTC.

The CDR3 coding sequence is TGTGCCAGCAGCTTCAGCGGGGGAGCGCAGACCCAGTACTTC. Amino acids: CASSFSGGAQTQYF. This chain connects TRBV7-9 to TRBJ2-5; 8 positions match TRBD2. Germline V gene data show CDR1 as SEHNR and CDR2 as FQNEAQ (reference sequence). This CDR3 comprises 14 residues. V trimming: 3 bases; J trimming: 6 bases; junction bases outside the gene matches: 6.

The CDR3 sequence: CASSLLGVTGETQYF. The DNA for the CDR3 is TGTGCCAGCAGCTTGCTGGGTGTCACGGGGGAGACCCAGTACTTC. The chain links TRBV5-4 to TRBJ2-5; perhaps TRBD2 as D (5 bases). This CDR3 is 15 amino acids long. CDR1 and CDR2 (germline): SGHNT, YYREEE (reference sequence). V was pared by 1 base and J by 5 bases, with 15 bases between.

CDR3 DNA sequence: TGTGCCAGCAGTCGGACAGGGGGGGGGAACACTGAAGCTTTCTTT. This gives the protein CASSRTGGGNTEAFF. The genes are TRBV2 and TRBJ1-1; TRBD1 matches 10 bases. J lost 1 base, V lost 5 bases, and 4 bases had no gene match. Germline V CDR1 and CDR2: SNHLY, FYNNEI. This CDR3 contains 15 residues.

This clone was detected a few times. The V call is TRBV4-3, the J call TRBJ2-1, with TRBD1 identical over 8 bases. Germline assignment: CDR1 LGHNA and CDR2 YSLEER. V shed 0 bases and J 7 bases; nucleotides not matched to a gene: 11. CDR3 length equals 17 residues. CDR3 DNA sequence: TGCGCCAGCAGCCAAGATGATTTGACAGGGGCGGCTAATGAGCAGTTCTTC. This encodes CASSQDDLTGAANEQFF.

J is TRBJ2-2 and V is TRBV7-3; 13 bases agree with TRBD2. Trimming cost V 5 bases and J 6 bases; bases outside gene matches: 9. CDR3 size: 17 residues. Germline V gene sequence: CDR1 SGHTA, CDR2 FQGTGA. The CDR3 protein is CASSKKRTSGGSGELFF. The CDR3 DNA sequence: TGTGCCAGCAGCAAAAAGCGGACTAGCGGGGGATCCGGGGAGCTGTTTTTT.